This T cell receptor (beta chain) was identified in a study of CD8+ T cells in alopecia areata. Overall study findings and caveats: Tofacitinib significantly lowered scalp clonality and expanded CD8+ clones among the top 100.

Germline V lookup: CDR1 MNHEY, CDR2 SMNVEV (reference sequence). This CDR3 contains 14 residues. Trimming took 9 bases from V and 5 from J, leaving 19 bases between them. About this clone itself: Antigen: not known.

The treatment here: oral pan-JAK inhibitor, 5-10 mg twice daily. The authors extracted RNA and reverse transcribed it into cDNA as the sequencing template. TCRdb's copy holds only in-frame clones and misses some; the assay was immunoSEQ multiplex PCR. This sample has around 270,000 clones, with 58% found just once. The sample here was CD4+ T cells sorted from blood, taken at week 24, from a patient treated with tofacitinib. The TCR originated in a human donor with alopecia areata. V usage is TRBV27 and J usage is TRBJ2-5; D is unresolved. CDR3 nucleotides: TGTGCCAGAGGCGACCGGGTGGCTGCGGAGACCCAGTACTTC. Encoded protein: CARGDRVAAETQYF.